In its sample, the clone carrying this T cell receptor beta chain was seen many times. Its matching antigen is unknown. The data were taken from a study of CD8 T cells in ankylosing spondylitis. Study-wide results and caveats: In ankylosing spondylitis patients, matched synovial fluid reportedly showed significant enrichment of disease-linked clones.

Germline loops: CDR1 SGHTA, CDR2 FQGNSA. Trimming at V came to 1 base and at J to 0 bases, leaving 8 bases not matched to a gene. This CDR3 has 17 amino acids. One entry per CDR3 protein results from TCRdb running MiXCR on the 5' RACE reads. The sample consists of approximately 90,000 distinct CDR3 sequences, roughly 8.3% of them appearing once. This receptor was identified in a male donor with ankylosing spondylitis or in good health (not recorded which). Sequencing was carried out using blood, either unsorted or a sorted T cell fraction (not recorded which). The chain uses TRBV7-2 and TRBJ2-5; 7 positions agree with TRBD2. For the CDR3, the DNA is TGTGCCAGCAGCTTAGAGCAAACTAGCGAGAACCAAGAGACCCAGTACTTC. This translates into CASSLEQTSENQETQYF.